The rows below give T cell receptor beta chains drawn from one sample of a study of blood T cell repertoires in COVID-19. The data were produced by immunoSEQ multiplex PCR, yet TCRdb's version contains in-frame clones alone and is incomplete. The sample has about 220,000 clones, 84% seen once. The sequenced material came from peripheral blood. These receptors all stem from a woman in her sixties or seventies who had recovered from COVID-19. Both conserved end residues are part of each CDR3. Fields, in order: D gene, clone size, V gene, J gene, CDR3 DNA, CDR3 protein. A D gene is named only where the DNA matches it firmly. Where a row states a size, it is once, few, many or the class of an expanded clone; other rows omit it.

d_gene: -
abundance: -
v_gene: TRBV5-5
j_gene: TRBJ2-7
CDR3nt: TGTGCCAGCAGCAACGGGGGAGCCTACGAGCAGTACTTC
CDR3aa: CASSNGGAYEQYF

d_gene: -
abundance: -
v_gene: TRBV18
j_gene: TRBJ2-6
CDR3nt: TGTGCCAGCTCACAGGGGAACTCTGGGGCCAACGTCCTGACTTTC
CDR3aa: CASSQGNSGANVLTF

d_gene: TRBD1
abundance: -
v_gene: TRBV18
j_gene: TRBJ2-3
CDR3nt: TGTGCCAGCTCAAACAGGGGAATCAGCACAGATACGCAGTATTTT
CDR3aa: CASSNRGISTDTQYF

d_gene: TRBD1
abundance: -
v_gene: TRBV11-2
j_gene: TRBJ2-5
CDR3nt: TGTGCCAGCAGCTTTTTTAAGAGGGACAGCGTAGAAAATCAAGAGACCCAGTACTTC
CDR3aa: CASSFFKRDSVENQETQYF

d_gene: TRBD1
abundance: -
v_gene: TRBV7-8
j_gene: TRBJ2-7
CDR3nt: TGTGCCAGCAGCGTAAGGACAGGCTCTAGGGACTACGAGCAGTACTTC
CDR3aa: CASSVRTGSRDYEQYF

d_gene: TRBD2
abundance: few
v_gene: TRBV7-2
j_gene: TRBJ2-5
CDR3nt: TGTGCCAGCAGCCCAGACCGGGGGGGTCAAGAGACCCAGTACTTC
CDR3aa: CASSPDRGGQETQYF

d_gene: -
abundance: -
v_gene: TRBV7-8
j_gene: TRBJ1-1
CDR3nt: TGTGCCAGCAGCTTAGACAGAATGAACACTGAAGCTTTCTTT
CDR3aa: CASSLDRMNTEAFF

d_gene: -
abundance: -
v_gene: TRBV4-3
j_gene: TRBJ2-6
CDR3nt: TGCGCCAGCAGCCAAGATCCCGCGCAGGCTTTTTCCGGGGCCAACGTCCTGACTTTC
CDR3aa: CASSQDPAQAFSGANVLTF

d_gene: TRBD1
abundance: -
v_gene: TRBV10-3
j_gene: TRBJ1-1
CDR3nt: TGTGCCATCATCCCAGACAGGGGAGGCACTGAAGCTTTCTTT
CDR3aa: CAIIPDRGGTEAFF

d_gene: -
abundance: -
v_gene: TRBV6-5
j_gene: TRBJ1-2
CDR3nt: TGTGCCAGCAGTCAGCCAACAGGAGACTATGGCTACACCTTC
CDR3aa: CASSQPTGDYGYTF

d_gene: -
abundance: -
v_gene: TRBV12-5
j_gene: TRBJ1-3
CDR3nt: TGTGCTAGTGCTATGGGCATGGTCCTGGTCTCTGGAAACACCATATATTTT
CDR3aa: CASAMGMVLVSGNTIYF

d_gene: -
abundance: few
v_gene: TRBV18
j_gene: TRBJ2-3
CDR3nt: TGTGCCAGCTCACCAGGCGGGATAGAATCAGATACGCAGTATTTT
CDR3aa: CASSPGGIESDTQYF

d_gene: -
abundance: -
v_gene: TRBV3-1/TRBV3-2
j_gene: TRBJ2-3
CDR3nt: TGTGCCAGCAGCCAAGATTGGCAGGGTTTCACAGATACGCAGTATTTT
CDR3aa: CASSQDWQGFTDTQYF

d_gene: -
abundance: -
v_gene: TRBV5-1
j_gene: TRBJ1-5
CDR3nt: TGCGCCAGCAGCTTGTGGCAGGGTCAACAGCCCCAGCATTTT
CDR3aa: CASSLWQGQQPQHF

d_gene: TRBD1
abundance: -
v_gene: TRBV9
j_gene: TRBJ1-5
CDR3nt: TGTGCCAGCAGCCCAACAGGGGGTCGGGATCAGCCCCAGCATTTT
CDR3aa: CASSPTGGRDQPQHF

d_gene: -
abundance: -
v_gene: TRBV6-5
j_gene: TRBJ2-7
CDR3nt: TGTGCCAGCAGTTACGGAGGGGCCGACTACGAGCAGTACTTC
CDR3aa: CASSYGGADYEQYF

d_gene: TRBD2
abundance: -
v_gene: TRBV4-2
j_gene: TRBJ2-3
CDR3nt: TGTGCCAGCAGCCAAGAAACTAGCGGAGATACGCAGTATTTT
CDR3aa: CASSQETSGDTQYF

d_gene: -
abundance: -
v_gene: TRBV9
j_gene: TRBJ1-6
CDR3nt: TGTGCCAGCAGCGCTGACAGGAACGGTCTTAATTCACCCCTCCACTTT
CDR3aa: CASSADRNGLNSPLHF

d_gene: -
abundance: -
v_gene: TRBV4-1
j_gene: TRBJ2-7
CDR3nt: TGCGCCAGCAGCCAAGATACGATCGCCCCCGTCAGGGAAGTGAACGAGCAGTACTTC
CDR3aa: CASSQDTIAPVREVNEQYF

d_gene: -
abundance: -
v_gene: TRBV12-5
j_gene: TRBJ2-7
CDR3nt: TGTGCTAGTGGTTTGGTACGAGGGAACGAGCAGTACTTC
CDR3aa: CASGLVRGNEQYF

d_gene: -
abundance: -
v_gene: TRBV6-6
j_gene: TRBJ2-7
CDR3nt: TGTGCCAGCAGCTTTACGGGACGGGGACTCTACGAGCAGTACTTC
CDR3aa: CASSFTGRGLYEQYF

d_gene: TRBD1
abundance: few
v_gene: TRBV7-2
j_gene: TRBJ2-2
CDR3nt: TGTGCCAGCAGCTTAGGGATGAGGGACAGGGCCGGGGAGCTGTTTTTT
CDR3aa: CASSLGMRDRAGELFF